A single sample gave rise to the 21 T cell receptor beta chains below, sequenced in a study of blood T cell repertoires in COVID-19. Only in-frame clones appear in the TCRdb table, and some are missing; sequencing was by immunoSEQ multiplex PCR. The table includes about 350,000 clones, about 90% detected once. The material sequenced was PBMCs or T cells enriched from blood (not recorded which). The receptors here all came from a woman aged 25 to 39 who had been exposed to COVID-19.

The chain recombines TRBV7-9 with TRBJ2-3; maybe TRBD2 (6 bases). V lost 5 bases and J lost 0, with 21 bases in between. The CDR3 runs 18 residues. From germline, CDR1 is SEHNR and CDR2 FQNEAQ (reference sequence). The CDR3 region is CASSPTWDFRSSTDTQYF. CDR3 in DNA: TGTGCCAGCAGCCCAACCTGGGACTTTCGCTCTAGCACAGATACGCAGTATTTT.

The rearrangement links TRBV3-1 (or the pseudogene TRBV3-2) to TRBJ1-3; D is unresolved. The CDR3 runs 17 residues. CDR1 and CDR2 from the germline V gene are LGHDT and YNNKEL (reference sequence). V was pared by 0 bases and J by 0 bases, with 12 bases between. The CDR3 DNA is TGTGCCAGCAGCCAAGACATAACAGTCCACTCTGGAAACACCATATATTTT. Amino acids: CASSQDITVHSGNTIYF.

J is TRBJ1-1 and V is TRBV7-6; 10 bases align to TRBD1. The CDR3 runs to 16 residues. The germline V gene has CDR1 SGHVS and CDR2 FNYEAQ. The V and J ends lost 2 bases and 5 bases, in that order; junction bases with no gene match: 8. The CDR3 sequence: CASSLSGTGVRTEAFF. The CDR3 DNA follows: TGTGCCAGCAGCTTATCCGGGACAGGGGTAAGGACTGAAGCTTTCTTT.

The gene calls are TRBV24-1 and TRBJ2-3; a possible D gene is TRBD1 (5 bases). CDR3 length: 16 amino acids. V was shortened by 2 bases and J by 0 bases, with 11 bases between the two germline ends. The V gene's germline CDR1 is KGHDR and CDR2 SFDVKD. Here the CDR3 DNA reads TGTGCCACCAGTGATTGGGGCTCAGGGAGCACAGATACGCAGTATTTT. It translates to CATSDWGSGSTDTQYF.

This clone was seen once. The CDR3 spells CASSQGQGRGGELFF. The CDR3 coding sequence is TGTGCCAGCTCACAAGGACAGGGGAGAGGCGGGGAGCTGTTTTTT. The chain links TRBV18 to TRBJ2-2, with 9 bases fitting TRBD1. CDR1 is KGHSH, CDR2 LQKENI, per germline. The CDR3 is made up of 15 amino acids. V lost 4 bases, J lost 7 bases, and 7 bases stayed unmatched.

This clone was found many times. CDR3 sequence reads: CASTRRGIGDVNYGYTF. The CDR3 DNA sequence: TGTGCCAGCACTCGCCGGGGAATAGGAGACGTCAACTATGGCTACACCTTC. The gene calls are TRBV6-6 and TRBJ1-2; D remains unclear. V lost 7 bases and J 2 bases, leaving 23 bases between the germline ends. CDR1 and CDR2 (germline): MNHNY, SVGAGI (reference sequence). CDR3 length: 17 residues.

The J gene is TRBJ2-4, the V gene TRBV4-1, with 10 positions matching TRBD1. The CDR3 consists of 15 residues. The germline V gene encodes CDR1 MGHRA and CDR2 YSYEKL. After removal of 0 bases from V and 13 bases from J, the junction contained 9 bases not matched to a gene. CDR3 coding DNA: TGCGCCAGCAGCCAAGAGGGGACAGGGGCCGCGCTGCAGTACTTC. Amino acid sequence: CASSQEGTGAALQYF.

The chain links TRBV2 to TRBJ2-5; TRBD2 might be the D (5 bases). Germline V gives CDR1 SNHLY, CDR2 FYNNEI. The CDR3 loop spans 16 amino acids. Trimming took off 4 bases at V and 5 bases at J, with 20 bases between the two ends. The CDR3 here is CASSVPRPGWKETQYF. CDR3 bases: TGTGCCAGCAGTGTTCCACGTCCGGGGTGGAAGGAGACCCAGTACTTC.

The chain joins TRBV6-4 to TRBJ2-1; 11 nucleotides agree with TRBD2. The CDR3 totals 15 residues. Losses at the gene ends were 3 bases for V and 8 bases for J; bases not matched to a gene: 6. CDR1 MRHNA and CDR2 SNTAGT come from the germline V gene. The CDR3 sequence is CASSEDSGRADEQFF. The CDR3, as DNA: TGTGCCAGCAGTGAAGATAGCGGGAGGGCCGATGAGCAGTTCTTC.

The chain recombines TRBV6-4 with TRBJ2-3; 11 bases agree with TRBD2. Trimming removed 9 bases from V and 2 bases from J; junction bases left unmatched: 10. Germline CDR1 is MRHNA and CDR2 is SNTAGT. The CDR3 is 16 amino acids. The CDR3 bases are TGTGCCAGTGCTCAACTAGCGGGAGAGACCACAGATACGCAGTATTTT. Protein: CASAQLAGETTDTQYF.

This clone has only one observation. The chain joins TRBV21-1 to TRBJ2-5; TRBD1, as called in the table, went unchecked against the DNA. TRBV21-1 constitutes a pseudogene. CDR3 size: 14 residues. CDR3 sequence: CASSKVAGQETQYF. In DNA form, the CDR3 reads TGTGCCAGCAGCAAAGTGGCAGGCCAAGAGACCCAGTACTTC.

This clone was detected once. This chain uses TRBV28 with TRBJ2-1; 8 bases line up with TRBD1. The J segment lost 4 bases and the V segment lost 4 bases, leaving 0 bases of the junction unmatched. The CDR3 is 13 residues long. Germline V gene lookup returns CDR1 MDHEN and CDR2 SYDVKM. The CDR3 nucleotides are TGTGCCAGCAGTTGGGACAGGTACAATGAGCAGTTCTTC. Translated, it gives CASSWDRYNEQFF.

This CDR3 is CASSYSLRGANEQFF. As DNA, the CDR3 is TGTGCCAGCAGTTACTCCCTCCGGGGGGCTAATGAGCAGTTCTTC. V is TRBV6-5 and J is TRBJ2-1, with D perhaps matching TRBD2 (7 bases). The CDR3 is made up of 15 amino acids. Trimming took 0 bases from V and 7 from J, leaving 13 bases between them. Per germline, CDR1 MNHEY and CDR2 SVGAGI.

This chain joins TRBV9 and TRBJ2-7; 8 bases fit TRBD2. The CDR3 extends over 16 amino acids. The V and J ends lost 0 bases and 4 bases, in that order; junction bases with no gene match: 9. CDR1 is SGDLS and CDR2 is YYNGEE in the germline V gene. The CDR3 region has the DNA TGTGCCAGCAGCGTAGACGGGAGGGCCGTATCGTACGAGCAGTACTTC. Translating gives CASSVDGRAVSYEQYF.

V usage is TRBV3-1 (or the pseudogene TRBV3-2) and J usage is TRBJ1-5; D call uncertain. Germline V CDR1 and CDR2: LGHDT, YNNKEL (reference sequence). V was pared by 4 bases and J by 4 bases, with 8 bases between. The CDR3 totals 13 residues. Here the CDR3 DNA reads TGTGCCAGCAGCCCGTCGGGGAATCAGCCCCAGCATTTT. The encoded protein is CASSPSGNQPQHF.

V gene TRBV10-3 combines with J gene TRBJ2-5; 12 bases agree with TRBD2. Germline CDR1 and CDR2: ENHRY and SYGVKD. This CDR3 comprises 16 residues. V shed 6 bases, J shed 7 bases, and the junction held 12 bases outside the gene matches. The CDR3 DNA follows: TGTGCCATCAGCCGGACTAGCGGGATCGAGCAGGGGACCCAGTACTTC. This encodes CAISRTSGIEQGTQYF.

Of note for this clone: One junction end disagrees with the germline gene, perhaps due to a read error. The CDR3, as DNA: TGTGCCAGCGGTTTGTCTCCTAGTGAGTACAATGAGCAGTTCTTC. Residues: CASGLSPSEYNEQFF. The chain recombines TRBV27 with TRBJ2-1; D unclear. The V gene's germline CDR1 is MNHEY and CDR2 SMNVEV (reference sequence). The CDR3 has 15 residues.

The sample holds one count of this clone. This rearrangement joins TRBV3-1 (or the pseudogene TRBV3-2) to TRBJ1-2, with 9 bases lining up with TRBD1. This CDR3 is 13 amino acids long. V trimming: 5 bases; J trimming: 5 bases; junction bases outside the gene matches: 3. Germline values: CDR1 LGHDT, CDR2 YNNKEL (reference sequence). Written as DNA, the CDR3 is TGTGCCAGCAGCTCGGACAGGGGATATGGCTACACCTTC. As protein: CASSSDRGYGYTF.

The rearrangement joins TRBV6-5 to TRBJ1-2; the D gene is possibly TRBD1 (6 bases). The CDR3 spans 16 residues. The germline V gene has CDR1 MNHEY and CDR2 SVGAGI. Deletions cut 4 bases from V and 7 bases from J, with 22 bases between. DNA of the CDR3: TGTGCCAGCAGTTCCTTTGAGACAGGATTCGTCGCTGGCTACACCTTC. As protein: CASSSFETGFVAGYTF.

The table lists this clone with a few counts. The chain couples TRBV3-1 (or the pseudogene TRBV3-2) to TRBJ1-1; TRBD1 agrees at 8 bases. J gave up 4 bases and V 5 bases, and 12 bases lay outside the gene matches. Looked up from germline, CDR1 is LGHDT and CDR2 is YNNKEL (reference sequence). This CDR3 contains 16 residues. For the CDR3, the DNA is TGTGCCAGCAGCATCCGGACAGGGCCGACCGGCACTGAAGCTTTCTTT. Translation: CASSIRTGPTGTEAFF.

This sequence joins TRBV20-1 and TRBJ1-2, with unresolved D. The CDR3 has 11 amino acids. Germline-derived CDR1 and CDR2 are DFQATT and SNEGSKA (reference sequence). The V gene lost 1 base and the J gene lost 6 bases, with 6 bases spanning the gap. This CDR3 reads CSARVRDGYTF. The CDR3, as DNA: TGCAGTGCTAGAGTAAGAGATGGCTACACCTTC.